This entry concerns a single T cell receptor (beta chain). No cognate antigen has been identified for it. Per-base quality was not reported, and no clone a single base away is much larger than it. Other nucleotide sequences in the sample specify the same CDR3. The sample belongs to a study of shared clonotypes between healthy human individuals (TCRdb year 2020). For context, the study as a whole: A few men and a couple of women, aged 18 to 49 years, made up the cohort. Each donor's leukapheresis produced roughly between roughly 0.85 and 9.5 billion PBMCs. To estimate repertoire size and how much clonotypes are shared between individuals, the study performed deep sequencing of blood TCR repertoires from five healthy adults. To increase sequencing depth and limit assay-specific biases, different laboratories used diverse techniques to prepare libraries and sequence TCR repertoires. What the authors observed across the whole study: The genetic and exposure-history diversity represented was limited by the small number of donors. Sampling was restricted to blood, and TCR repertoires in tissue are likely to differ from TCR repertoires in blood. Pairwise subsampling led to the expectation that sequencing depth would affect the degree of clonotype sharing among donors.

Donors were healthy HIV-negative adults with no recently reported acute infections or vaccinations. Every donor was a Caucasian adult living in Nashville, Tennessee, USA. In the unsorted samples, 70 million to 95 million PBMCs were counted, and genomic DNA was extracted using the QIAamp DNA Blood Mini kit. After blood collection by leukapheresis, PBMCs were isolated using Ficoll-Histopaque density gradient centrifugation and then cryopreserved in the vapor phase of liquid nitrogen. Using the deep immunoSEQ assay, TCR CDR3 regions were amplified from genomic DNA by multiplex PCR. Extracted genomic DNA from each cell subset was distributed evenly across all wells of several immunoSEQ 96-well plates, and each plate was treated as a replicate. Each replicate PCR for unsorted PBMC received 300 to 350 ng genomic DNA, equal to 30,000 or so T cell genomes. Genomic DNA from unsorted PBMC was sequenced over ten immunoSEQ deep assay plates. Purified libraries were quantified with a Qubit 3.0 fluorometer, sized on a Bioanalyzer 2100, and re-quantified with the KAPA Library Quantification kit. Each immunoSEQ 96-well plate was sequenced on its own single-read 150-cycle Illumina NextSeq 550 flow cell. The original methods were these. Because the immunoSEQ output included only junctional sequences and no quality scores, the filtering could not be the same as the filtering used for full-length reads. To assign V/J genes and CDR3, sequences were annotated using PyIR, a Python wrapper for IgBLAST v1.9, with IMGT germline references. Reads with weak V/J assignments (E-value above 1e-6), missing CDR3, stop codons, out-of-frame junctions, or ambiguous translated residues were removed. V3J clonotypes were defined as sequences sharing the same inferred V gene, J gene, and CDR3 amino acid sequence. Percentage overlap between repertoires was calculated by dividing the number of shared unique clonotypes by the size of the smaller repertoire. Richness of each repertoire was evaluated using RTK rarefaction, the Chao1 estimator, and Recon v2.1 estimates of unobserved clonotypes. Sourced from immuneACCESS, this table was stored by TCRdb with only in-frame sequences that have V and J called. A share of the clones is absent; for the studies checked, an unresolved V gene accounts for under half, and the remainder has no known explanation. From that table come the V and J calls and clone size; the DNA was used to work out D and trimming. The sample yields around 530,000 clones; around 78% were counted once. The top ten hold more than 10% of the sample.

From the germline V gene, CDR1 is SGHRS and CDR2 is YFSETQ. The V and J ends are trimmed by 1 base and 2 bases, leaving 2 bases between them. Measured from the cysteine to the phenylalanine, the CDR3 is 12 residues long. CDR3 DNA only is kept here, 36 bases in frame from base 1. The chain joins TRBV5-1 to TRBJ2-3; the D gene is not confidently resolved. Sample: PBMCs. The clonotype was recovered from a middle-aged woman in good health. Some clones in this sample may be carry-over from other donors' samples. DNA sequence: TGCGCCAGCAGCTTGCCCACAGATACGCAGTATTTT. The translation is CASSLPTDTQYF.